Included here is one T cell receptor beta chain sequence, with context. This entry is derived from a study of blood T cell repertoires in COVID-19. Trimming removed 5 bases from V and 3 bases from J, with 11 bases in between. This CDR3 has 13 residues. CDR1 and CDR2 from the germline V gene are MNHEY and SVGEGT. Seattle researchers signed up patients amid active infection and tracked them longitudinally. As handled by the study authors: Nucleated cell counts were estimated from reference gene primer amplification. Generated by immunoSEQ multiplex PCR, the TCRdb table keeps only in-frame clones and is missing some. Clone size and V and J calls were adopted from that table, with D and trimming inferred from the DNA. Counted here are some 180,000 clones, around 90% occurring once; the ten biggest clones make up over 2%.

The genes are TRBV6-2 or TRBV6-3 and TRBJ2-7; a possible D gene is TRBD2 (6 bases). The sample taken for sequencing was peripheral blood. This TCR was sampled from an elderly woman with COVID-19, enrolled during active disease. The chain's CDR3 is CASSRLGGYEQYF. CDR3 DNA: TGTGCCAGCAGTCGACTGGGGGGCTACGAGCAGTACTTC.